These 23 T cell receptor beta chains were all obtained from the same sample, sequenced in a study of PD-1 blockade in classical Hodgkin lymphoma. Sample time point: cycle 4 day 1 (C4D1), after 6 weeks of nivolumab. No patient escaped relapse after autologous stem cell transplantation, and brentuximab vedotin exposure varied. TCRdb's copy holds only in-frame clones and misses some; the assay was immunoSEQ multiplex PCR. The sample carries about 50,000 clones, around 89% recorded once. The specimen was peripheral blood mononuclear cells (PBMCs), collected before the fourth cycle of nivolumab. The receptors derive from a human donor with classical Hodgkin lymphoma.

This clone was recorded only once. V usage is TRBV6-5 and J usage is TRBJ1-1; 11 bases fit TRBD1. Germline trimming cut 6 bases from V and 4 bases from J; bases unmatched to any gene: 4. This CDR3 has 14 amino acids. CDR1 is MNHEY and CDR2 is SVGAGI in the germline V gene. The CDR3 nucleotides read TGTGCCAGCAGCGGACAGGGGGCTTTCACTGAAGCTTTCTTT. This gives the protein CASSGQGAFTEAFF.

The chain couples TRBV5-1 to TRBJ2-5; TRBD2 aligns across 8 bases. Germline CDR1 and CDR2: SGHRS and YFSETQ. Unmatched junction bases numbered 13, after V lost 7 bases and J lost 5 bases. The CDR3 contains 15 residues. The CDR3 protein is CASYSSAGGWETQYF. Here the CDR3 DNA reads TGCGCCAGCTATTCGAGCGCGGGGGGTTGGGAGACCCAGTACTTC.

The chain employs TRBV6-1 and TRBJ1-1; no clear D. The CDR3 covers 13 residues. CDR1 and CDR2 (germline): MNHNS, SASEGT. The V and J ends lost 1 base and 5 bases respectively, with 8 bases between them. The CDR3 sequence is CASSEVVGTEAFF. CDR3 DNA: TGTGCCAGCAGTGAAGTGGTGGGAACTGAAGCTTTCTTT.

The chain carries TRBV2 and TRBJ1-1; D gene uncertain. The ends were cut back, 6 bases at V and 6 bases at J, with 20 bases in the middle. CDR3 size: 15 residues. Germline-derived CDR1 and CDR2 are SNHLY and FYNNEI. CDR3 in amino acids: CASRKGLSGSPEAFF. CDR3 nucleotides: TGTGCCAGCAGGAAGGGTTTGTCGGGTAGTCCTGAAGCTTTCTTT.

V and J are TRBV6-6 and TRBJ2-7, with D possibly TRBD1 on 6 matching bases. The V end was cut by 6 bases, the J end by 5 bases, with 14 bases between. Germline V gene sequence: CDR1 MNHNY, CDR2 SVGAGI (reference sequence). This CDR3 comprises 13 residues. Here the CDR3 reads CASSRQVKDEQYF. The CDR3 DNA follows: TGTGCCAGCAGCCGACAGGTAAAGGACGAGCAGTACTTC.

The rearrangement uses TRBV5-1 and TRBJ2-2; D is undetermined. Between the trimmed V and J ends, which lost 4 bases and 1 base, there was a span of 11 bases. The CDR3 covers 15 residues. CDR1 and CDR2 (germline): SGHRS, YFSETQ. The DNA for the CDR3 is TGCGCCAGCAGCCAAGTGTTTGAGAACACCGGGGAGCTGTTTTTT. Residues: CASSQVFENTGELFF.

This clone has a single count. This sequence joins TRBV25-1 and TRBJ2-7; 9 bases are a match to TRBD2. The CDR3 spans 16 residues. The J segment lost 4 bases and the V segment lost 2 bases, leaving 9 bases of the junction unmatched. Germline CDR1 and CDR2: MGHDK and SYGVNS. CDR3 nucleotide sequence: TGTGCCAGCAGTGAAGCAGGTAGCGGGAGTGGTTACGAGCAGTACTTC. Its protein is CASSEAGSGSGYEQYF.

The rearrangement uses TRBV15 and TRBJ2-3; 8 bases line up with TRBD2. The CDR3 consists of 13 residues. V was pared by 8 bases and J by 5 bases, with 6 bases of the junction left unmatched. CDR1 and CDR2 (germline): LNHNV, YYDKDF (reference sequence). The CDR3 DNA is TGTGCCACCCGCGGGGGGCCGAAAGATACGCAGTATTTT. The encoded protein is CATRGGPKDTQYF.

This clone occurred a few times. The V and J genes are TRBV6-5 and TRBJ2-6; D remains unclear. This CDR3 is built from 16 residues. Trimming removed 0 bases at V and 2 bases at J, with 8 bases between. Per the germline V gene, CDR1 is MNHEY and CDR2 is SVGAGI. CDR3 DNA sequence: TGTGCCAGCAGTTACTCGGCATGGGCTGGGGCCAACGTCCTGACTTTC. As protein: CASSYSAWAGANVLTF.

The sample holds one count of this clone. The genes are TRBV11-3 and TRBJ2-7, with D possibly being TRBD1 (6 bases). This CDR3 comprises 15 residues. V was pared by 0 bases and J by 4 bases, with 13 bases between. CDR1 SGHNT and CDR2 YENEEA come from the germline V gene. The CDR3, as DNA: TGTGCCAGCAGCTTAGAGGCAGGGGCGGTTTACGAGCAGTACTTC. Translation: CASSLEAGAVYEQYF. The variable domain in full, with the rest retrieved from reference TRBV11-3 and TRBJ2-7, is EAGVVQSPRYKIIEKKQPVAFWCNPISGHNTLYWYLQNLGQGPELLIRYENEEAVDDSQLPKDRFSAERLKGVDSTLKIQPAELGDSAVYLCASSLEAGAVYEQYFGPGTRLTVT.

The chain uses TRBV18 and TRBJ2-4; D is undetermined. The CDR3 loop spans 14 amino acids. The V gene's germline CDR1 is KGHSH and CDR2 LQKENI. Trimming stripped 6 bases from V and 8 bases from J, with 17 bases between. The chain's CDR3 is CASSPGRSRDIQYF. In DNA form, the CDR3 reads TGTGCCAGCTCGCCCGGGCGCTCTAGAGACATTCAGTACTTC.

This clone was seen more than once but under ten times. The junction departs from germline at one end; a sequencing error may be responsible. V gene TRBV7-7 combines with J gene TRBJ2-7; 10 nucleotides agree with TRBD2. The CDR3 covers 14 residues. The germline V gene encodes CDR1 SSHAT and CDR2 FNYEAQ (reference sequence). Here the CDR3 reads CASSLAGDSYEQYF. CDR3 coding DNA: TGTGCTAGCAGCCTAGCGGGGGACTCCTACGAGCAGTACTTC.

This chain links TRBV4-1 with TRBJ1-3; D is uncertain. V shed 3 bases and J shed 4 bases, with 16 bases lying between them. Germline V CDR1 and CDR2: MGHRA, YSYEKL. The CDR3 extends over 16 amino acids. This CDR3 reads CASSQPVKSPGNTIYF. The CDR3 DNA sequence: TGCGCCAGCAGCCAGCCCGTCAAGAGCCCCGGAAACACCATATATTTT.

In this sample, this clone turned up once. V usage is TRBV4-1 and J usage is TRBJ2-5, with D possibly TRBD1 on 5 matching bases. Germline V gene data show CDR1 as MGHRA and CDR2 as YSYEKL. CDR3 length: 14 residues. With 5 bases removed from V and 2 bases from J, the gap between germline ends came to 12 bases. CDR3: CASSTMTDQETQYF. The CDR3 bases are TGCGCCAGCAGCACCATGACAGATCAAGAGACCCAGTACTTC.

The CDR3: CASSRQGTEAFF. The CDR3 coding sequence is TGTGCCAGCAGCCGACAGGGCACTGAAGCTTTCTTT. The chain recombines TRBV7-9 with TRBJ1-1; the match to TRBD1 covers 7 bases. The germline gives CDR1 SEHNR, CDR2 FQNEAQ (reference sequence). This CDR3 has 12 residues. With 5 bases clipped from V and 4 bases from J, the junction kept 1 base outside the gene matches.

This chain links TRBV28 with TRBJ1-5, with no clear D. V was shortened by 2 bases and J by 0 bases, with 8 bases between the two germline ends. CDR1 MDHEN and CDR2 SYDVKM come from the germline V gene. This CDR3 is 15 amino acids long. CDR3 in amino acids: CASSLGQLSNQPQHF. The CDR3 DNA reads as TGTGCCAGCAGTTTAGGGCAGCTTAGCAATCAGCCCCAGCATTTT.

The chain links TRBV6-1 to TRBJ2-3, with 7 bases fitting TRBD2. The CDR3 consists of 13 residues. Unmatched junction bases numbered 4, after V lost 6 bases and J lost 4 bases. Germline V gene data show CDR1 as MNHNS and CDR2 as SASEGT. The CDR3 DNA follows: TGTGCCAGCAGGGGGACTATGGCAGATACGCAGTATTTT. This translates into CASRGTMADTQYF.

The chain links TRBV29-1 to TRBJ1-2; no clear D. CDR3 size: 12 residues. CDR1 is SQVTM, CDR2 ANQGSEA, per germline. V was clipped by 4 bases and J by 5 bases, with 11 bases between them. This CDR3 reads CSVVQFTYGYTF. DNA of the CDR3: TGCAGCGTTGTCCAGTTTACATATGGCTACACCTTC.

V usage is TRBV7-9 and J usage is TRBJ2-1, with D uncertain. From germline, CDR1 is SEHNR and CDR2 FQNEAQ (reference sequence). V was trimmed by 1 base and J by 6 bases, leaving 4 bases between them. The CDR3 is made up of 12 amino acids. The DNA for the CDR3 is TGTGCCAGCAGCTTAGTAGTCAATGAGCAGTTCTTC. This encodes CASSLVVNEQFF.

V gene TRBV28 combines with J gene TRBJ2-4, with TRBD1 identical over 9 bases. V was clipped by 5 bases and J by 13 bases; unmatched bases: 9. Germline V gene data show CDR1 as MDHEN and CDR2 as SYDVKM. The CDR3 contains 13 residues. CDR3 in amino acids: CASSPGTGSVQYF. CDR3 sequence (DNA): TGTGCCAGCAGTCCCGGGACAGGGTCGGTGCAGTACTTC.

The V and J genes are TRBV25-1 and TRBJ1-5; D unclear. Per the germline V gene, CDR1 is MGHDK and CDR2 is SYGVNS. This CDR3 is 13 amino acids long. V dropped 4 bases and J dropped 5 bases, with 9 bases sitting between them. The CDR3 nucleotides are TGTGCCAGCAGTGTGGGGATTGATCAGCCCCAGCATTTT. Translating it yields CASSVGIDQPQHF.

This rearrangement joins TRBV11-3 to TRBJ1-2; D unclear. The CDR3 is 11 amino acids. Germline-derived CDR1 and CDR2 are SGHNT and YENEEA. Trimming removed 4 bases from V and 8 bases from J, with 8 bases in between. The CDR3 spells CASSSQWGYTF. The DNA for the CDR3 is TGTGCCAGCAGCTCTCAATGGGGCTACACCTTC. The complete variable domain, with remaining parts taken from reference TRBV11-3 and TRBJ1-2, reads EAGVVQSPRYKIIEKKQPVAFWCNPISGHNTLYWYLQNLGQGPELLIRYENEEAVDDSQLPKDRFSAERLKGVDSTLKIQPAELGDSAVYLCASSSQWGYTFGSGTRLTVV.

The CDR3 sequence: CASSERLAGVNEQFF. CDR3 in DNA: TGTGCCAGCAGCGAAAGACTAGCGGGAGTCAATGAGCAGTTCTTC. The chain is built from TRBV2 and TRBJ2-1; TRBD2 aligns across 12 bases. The V gene end was trimmed by 6 bases and the J gene end by 6 bases; junction bases not matched to a gene: 6. Germline V gene lookup returns CDR1 SNHLY and CDR2 FYNNEI. This CDR3 comprises 15 residues.